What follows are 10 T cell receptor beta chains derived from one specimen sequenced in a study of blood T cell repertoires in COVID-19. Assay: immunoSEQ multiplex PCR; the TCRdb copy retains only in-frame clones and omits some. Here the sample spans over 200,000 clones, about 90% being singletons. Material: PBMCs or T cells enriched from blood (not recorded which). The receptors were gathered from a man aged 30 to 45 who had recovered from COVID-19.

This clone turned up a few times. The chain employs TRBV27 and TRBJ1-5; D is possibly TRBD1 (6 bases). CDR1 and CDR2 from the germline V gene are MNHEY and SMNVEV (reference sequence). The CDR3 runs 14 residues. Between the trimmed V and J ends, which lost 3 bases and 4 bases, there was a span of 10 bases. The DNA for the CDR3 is TGTGCCAGCAGTTTGGGCCAGGGGAATCAGCCCCAGCATTTT. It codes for CASSLGQGNQPQHF.

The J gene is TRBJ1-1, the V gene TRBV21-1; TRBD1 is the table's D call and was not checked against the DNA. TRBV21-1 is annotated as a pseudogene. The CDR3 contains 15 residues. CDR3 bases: TGTGCCAGCAGCATACAACGACCACAGGGGGATGAAGCTTTCTTT. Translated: CASSIQRPQGDEAFF.

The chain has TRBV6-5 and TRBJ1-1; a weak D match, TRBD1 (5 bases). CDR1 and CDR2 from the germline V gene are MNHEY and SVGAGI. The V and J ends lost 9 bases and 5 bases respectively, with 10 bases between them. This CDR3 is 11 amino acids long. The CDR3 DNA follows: TGTGCCAGTACACGGGGGACTGAAGCTTTCTTT. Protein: CASTRGTEAFF.

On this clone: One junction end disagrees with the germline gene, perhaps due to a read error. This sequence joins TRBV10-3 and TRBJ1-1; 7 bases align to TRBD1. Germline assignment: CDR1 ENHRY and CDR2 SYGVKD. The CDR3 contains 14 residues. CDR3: CAIGDRVLDTEAFF. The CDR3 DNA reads TGTGCCATCGGTGACAGGGTGTTGGACACTGAAGCTTTCTTT.

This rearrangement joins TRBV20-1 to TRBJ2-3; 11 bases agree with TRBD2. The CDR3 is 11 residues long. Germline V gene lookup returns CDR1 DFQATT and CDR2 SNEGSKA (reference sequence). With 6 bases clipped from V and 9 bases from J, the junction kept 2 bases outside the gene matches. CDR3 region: CSALAGGTQYF. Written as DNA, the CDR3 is TGCAGTGCCCTAGCGGGAGGAACGCAGTATTTT.

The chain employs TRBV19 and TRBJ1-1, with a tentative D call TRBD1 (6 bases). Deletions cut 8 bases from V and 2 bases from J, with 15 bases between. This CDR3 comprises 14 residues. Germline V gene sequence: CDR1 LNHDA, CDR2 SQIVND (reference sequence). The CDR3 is CASRLQGGNTEAFF. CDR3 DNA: TGTGCCAGTCGGCTTCAAGGGGGAAACACTGAAGCTTTCTTT.

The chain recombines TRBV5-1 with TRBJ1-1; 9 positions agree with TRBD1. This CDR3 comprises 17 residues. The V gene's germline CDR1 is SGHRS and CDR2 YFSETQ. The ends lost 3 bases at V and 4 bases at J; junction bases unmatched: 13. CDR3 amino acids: CASSSDPLGQGTTEAFF. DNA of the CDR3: TGCGCCAGCAGCTCGGACCCCCTGGGACAGGGCACCACTGAAGCTTTCTTT. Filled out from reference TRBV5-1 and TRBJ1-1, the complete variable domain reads KAGVTQTPRYLIKTRGQQVTLSCSPISGHRSVSWYQQTPGQGLQFLFEYFSETQRNKGNFPGRFSGRQFSNSRSEMNVSTLELGDSALYLCASSSDPLGQGTTEAFFGQGTRLTVV.

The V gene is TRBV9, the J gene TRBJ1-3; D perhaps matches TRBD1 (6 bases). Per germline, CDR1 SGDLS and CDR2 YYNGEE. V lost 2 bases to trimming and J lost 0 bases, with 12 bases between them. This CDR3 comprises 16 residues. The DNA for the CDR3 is TGTGCCAGCAGCGTCCGGGACACCGCCTCTGGAAACACCATATATTTT. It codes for CASSVRDTASGNTIYF.

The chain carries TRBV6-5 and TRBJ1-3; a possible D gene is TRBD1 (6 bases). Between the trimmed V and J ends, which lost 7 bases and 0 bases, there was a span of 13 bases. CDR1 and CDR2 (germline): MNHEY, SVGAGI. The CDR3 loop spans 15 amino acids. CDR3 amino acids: CASNREKSSGNTIYF. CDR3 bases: TGTGCCAGCAACAGGGAGAAGAGCTCTGGAAACACCATATATTTT.

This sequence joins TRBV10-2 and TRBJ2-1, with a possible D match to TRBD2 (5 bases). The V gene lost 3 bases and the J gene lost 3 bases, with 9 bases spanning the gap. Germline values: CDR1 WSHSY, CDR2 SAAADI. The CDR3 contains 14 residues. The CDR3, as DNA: TGCGCCAGCAGTGACCCGGGATACTACAATGAGCAGTTCTTC. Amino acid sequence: CASSDPGYYNEQFF.